Here is one T cell receptor (beta chain) with its context. What it binds is not known. Every patient underwent thyroid surgery untreated. Under the authors' procedure: The study's classifier, a distant-metastasis tool for papillary thyroid cancer, was built using CDR3 differences across clinicopathological groups. With MiXCR, TCRdb reprocessed the PCR reads. None of the V and J calls come from the authors' own analysis; TCRdb made them. The sample lists tens of thousands of clones; approximately 30% were seen once. This sample is part of a study of metastatic and nonmetastatic thyroid tumors. Study at large: For malignant and benign thyroid patients, tumor or nodule tissue and blood were the sources whose repertoires were compared. Broader study findings: Benign nodules reportedly had significantly lower TCR beta diversity than malignant thyroid tumors in blood and tumor.

V lost 6 bases and J 5 bases, leaving 8 bases between the germline ends. This CDR3 is built from 11 residues. Germline V CDR1 and CDR2: MDHEN, SYDVKM. This TCR was sampled from a female donor with papillary thyroid cancer or a benign thyroid nodule (not recorded which). Some clones in this sample may be carry-over from other donors' samples. The V gene is TRBV28, the J gene TRBJ2-7; D call uncertain. Material: tumor tissue. The CDR3 bases are TGTGCCAGCAGAGCCCCCCACGAGCAGTACTTC. Translated: CASRAPHEQYF.